Listed here are 32 T cell receptor beta chains from one sample, sequenced in a study of identical twins. Via MiXCR, TCRdb re-called the 5' RACE reads, giving one row per CDR3 protein. In the table there are some 1,700,000 distinct CDR3 sequences, around 29% of which are singletons. The sequenced material came from cord blood. Receptors originate from a newborn girl in good health.

The V call is TRBV2, the J call TRBJ2-3; possible D gene TRBD2, 5 bases. Germline V CDR1 and CDR2: SNHLY, FYNNEI. V was cut by 5 bases and J by 0 bases, with 18 bases left in between. The length of the CDR3 is 17 residues. The CDR3: CASSWMSGSDSTDTQYF. CDR3 bases: TGTGCCAGCAGTTGGATGTCGGGTAGCGATAGCACAGATACGCAGTATTTT.

This chain uses TRBV4-2 with TRBJ2-7; possibly TRBD2 for D (5 bases). The CDR3 has 12 residues. Germline lookup yields CDR1 LGHNA and CDR2 YNFKEQ. V was clipped by 0 bases and J by 12 bases, with 12 bases between them. CDR3 coding DNA: TGTGCCAGCAGCCAAGATTTAGGACTTCGGTACTTC. This translates into CASSQDLGLRYF.

This chain connects TRBV7-8 to TRBJ2-1; D gene ambiguous. This CDR3 region has 12 residues. Germline lookup yields CDR1 SGHVS and CDR2 FQNEAQ. V was cut by 5 bases and J by 8 bases, with 10 bases left in between. The chain's CDR3 is CASSPAMYEQFF. The DNA for the CDR3 is TGTGCCAGCAGCCCGGCGATGTATGAGCAGTTCTTC.

This clonotype has just a few counts. The chain uses TRBV20-1 and TRBJ2-3, with TRBD2 matching 10 bases. Germline CDR1 reads DFQATT; CDR2 reads SNEGSKA (reference sequence). The CDR3 totals 15 residues. V was pared by 0 bases and J by 6 bases, with 6 bases of the junction left unmatched. Here the CDR3 DNA reads TGCAGTGCTAGAGATTGGCTAGCGGGAGTGGATACGCAGTATTTT. Amino acid sequence: CSARDWLAGVDTQYF.

This chain uses TRBV3-1 with TRBJ2-1; no firm D call. CDR3 length: 17 amino acids. CDR1 LGHDT and CDR2 YNNKEL come from the germline V gene (reference sequence). V was pared by 4 bases and J by 2 bases, with 18 bases between. The CDR3 DNA reads TGTGCCAGCAGCCCCCTTAGCCGGATTTCCACCTACAATGAGCAGTTCTTC. Translating gives CASSPLSRISTYNEQFF.

V and J are TRBV5-1 and TRBJ1-1; 9 nucleotides match TRBD1. V trimming: 2 bases; J trimming: 3 bases; junction bases outside the gene matches: 5. CDR1 SGHRS and CDR2 YFSETQ come from the germline V gene. The CDR3 totals 15 residues. As DNA, the CDR3 is TGCGCCAGCAGCTTACGGACAGGGGCGGACACTGAAGCTTTCTTT. Translating it yields CASSLRTGADTEAFF.

About this clonotype: A much larger clone differs by one base, so this may be a read error. This chain uses TRBV2 with TRBJ2-5; possible D gene TRBD1, 6 bases. CDR1 and CDR2 from the germline V gene are SNHLY and FYNNEI. The CDR3 is 10 residues long. The CDR3 DNA sequence: TGTTCCAGGGGTCAAGAGACCCAGTACTTC. Its translation is CSRGQETQYF.

The V gene is TRBV6-1, the J gene TRBJ2-5; D may be TRBD1 or TRBD2 (5 bases each). CDR1 is MNHNS, CDR2 SASEGT, per germline. With 4 bases removed from V and 4 bases from J, the gap between germline ends came to 10 bases. The CDR3 has 13 residues. The CDR3 loop reads CASSAGPPETQYF. DNA of the CDR3: TGTGCCAGCAGTGCGGGACCCCCAGAGACCCAGTACTTC.

Comments on this clonotype: Germline is not matched at one junction end, which may reflect a read error. The gene calls are TRBV30 and TRBJ2-3; 10 nucleotides agree with TRBD2. The germline V gene has CDR1 GTSNPN and CDR2 SVGIG (reference sequence). This CDR3 is built from 14 residues. CDR3 residues: CAWSPSGGVDMQYF. The CDR3 DNA reads as TGTGCCTGGAGTCCGAGCGGGGGGGTAGATATGCAGTATTTT.

This rearrangement joins TRBV6-1 to TRBJ1-1; D remains ambiguous. V was clipped by 6 bases and J by 0 bases, with 23 bases between them. The CDR3 contains 18 residues. Germline V gene sequence: CDR1 MNHNS, CDR2 SASEGT. DNA of the CDR3: TGTGCCAGCAGCCCCTCACGACTCACTAAGCGCATGAACACTGAAGCTTTCTTT. Translated, it gives CASSPSRLTKRMNTEAFF.

The chain uses TRBV6-5 and TRBJ1-3; TRBD1 is a possible D gene (5 bases). Germline CDR1 and CDR2: MNHEY and SVGAGI. The CDR3 is 15 amino acids. V lost 5 bases to trimming and J lost 0 bases, with 11 bases between them. CDR3 in amino acids: CASSGDRASGNTIYF. The CDR3 DNA follows: TGTGCCAGCAGTGGGGACCGGGCCTCTGGAAACACCATATATTTT.

This clonotype was detected a few times. This chain connects TRBV3-1 to TRBJ2-1; D is ambiguous. The CDR3 runs 12 residues. From germline, CDR1 is LGHDT and CDR2 YNNKEL (reference sequence). V was cut by 2 bases and J by 11 bases, with 10 bases left in between. CDR3 loop: CASSQSGSQQFF. CDR3 nucleotides: TGTGCCAGCAGCCAATCAGGCTCCCAGCAGTTCTTC.

This clonotype was detected a few times. The chain employs TRBV20-1 and TRBJ2-6, with no clear D. The V gene lost 3 bases and the J gene lost 0 bases, with 6 bases spanning the gap. The germline V gene has CDR1 DFQATT and CDR2 SNEGSKA (reference sequence). This CDR3 contains 14 residues. This CDR3 is CSASFSSGANVLTF. The CDR3 DNA reads as TGCAGTGCTAGTTTCAGCTCTGGGGCCAACGTCCTGACTTTC.

The rearrangement links TRBV4-1 to TRBJ1-2; 9 bases fit TRBD1. V was pared by 3 bases and J by 7 bases, with 6 bases of the junction left unmatched. The CDR3 totals 14 residues. Germline CDR1 is MGHRA and CDR2 is YSYEKL. The CDR3 is CASSHSTGGRGYTF. CDR3 coding DNA: TGCGCCAGCAGCCATAGTACAGGGGGCCGTGGCTACACCTTC.

The V call is TRBV2, the J call TRBJ1-1; D is unresolved. CDR3 length equals 14 residues. Trimming took off 7 bases at V and 0 bases at J, with 12 bases between the two ends. Germline CDR1 reads SNHLY; CDR2 reads FYNNEI. This CDR3 is CASILSQLNTEAFF. In DNA, the CDR3 is TGTGCCAGCATTTTGTCTCAGTTGAACACTGAAGCTTTCTTT.

This clonotype came up a few times. V is TRBV6-5 and J is TRBJ2-1; D is possibly TRBD1 or TRBD2 (7 bases each). This CDR3 region has 15 residues. Germline CDR1 is MNHEY and CDR2 is SVGAGI. Trimming pared 5 bases from V and 3 bases from J, leaving 14 bases between. The CDR3 loop is CASSPQGGHYNEQFF. CDR3 coding DNA: TGTGCCAGCAGTCCCCAGGGGGGGCACTACAATGAGCAGTTCTTC.

The chain carries TRBV6-5 and TRBJ2-1, with a weak D call TRBD2 (5 bases). V gave up 2 bases and J gave up 0 bases, with 11 bases separating them. Germline CDR1 reads MNHEY; CDR2 reads SVGAGI. The CDR3 has 16 residues. The CDR3 DNA is TGTGCCAGCAGTTACATCGCGGGTAGCTCCTACAATGAGCAGTTCTTC. The encoded protein is CASSYIAGSSYNEQFF.

The chain couples TRBV6-5 to TRBJ1-1, with TRBD1 as a possible D gene (6 bases). The CDR3 totals 15 residues. Trimming pared 2 bases from V and 3 bases from J, leaving 13 bases between. CDR1 is MNHEY, CDR2 SVGAGI, per germline. CDR3 DNA: TGTGCCAGCAGTTACCCGGGGGCCCATGACACTGAAGCTTTCTTT. This translates into CASSYPGAHDTEAFF.

Worth noting for this clonotype: An end of the junction does not agree with germline; a read error may underlie this. The rearrangement uses TRBV12-3 or TRBV12-4 and TRBJ2-3; 7 bases fit TRBD1. This CDR3 region has 16 residues. The CDR3 sequence is CASSPLGGPGADMQYF. DNA for the CDR3: TGTGCCAGCAGTCCCCTAGGGGGCCCTGGAGCAGATATGCAGTATTTT.

This clonotype was found many times. The CDR3 reads CAISEAGPSYNEQFF. CDR3 DNA sequence: TGTGCCATCAGTGAAGCGGGGCCCTCCTACAATGAGCAGTTCTTC. The chain combines TRBV10-3 with TRBJ2-1; 7 bases align to TRBD2. The CDR3 extends over 15 amino acids. The germline CDR1 and CDR2 sequences are ENHRY and SYGVKD. V shed 3 bases and J 0 bases; nucleotides not matched to a gene: 2.

The chain employs TRBV4-2 and TRBJ1-1, with 8 bases aligning to TRBD1. In germline, CDR1 is LGHNA, CDR2 YNFKEQ. The CDR3 length is 15 residues. The V gene end was trimmed by 1 base and the J gene end by 3 bases; junction bases not matched to a gene: 4. This CDR3 is CASSQGKTGDTEAFF. The CDR3 DNA reads TGTGCCAGCAGCCAAGGCAAGACAGGGGACACTGAAGCTTTCTTT.

The chain recombines TRBV24-1 with TRBJ2-2; the D is unclear. The germline V gene encodes CDR1 KGHDR and CDR2 SFDVKD. The CDR3 has 17 residues. Trimming pared 4 bases from V and 2 bases from J, leaving 16 bases between. CDR3 sequence: CATSEPRNSENTGELFF. The CDR3 coding sequence is TGTGCCACCAGTGAGCCTAGGAACAGCGAAAACACCGGGGAGCTGTTTTTT.

The chain links TRBV5-1 to TRBJ2-5; TRBD1 matches at 9 bases. Unmatched junction bases numbered 7, after V lost 2 bases and J lost 2 bases. Germline V lookup: CDR1 SGHRS, CDR2 YFSETQ. The CDR3 has 16 residues. CDR3 loop: CASSLLRTGAQETQYF. CDR3 sequence (DNA): TGCGCCAGCAGCTTACTCAGGACAGGGGCGCAAGAGACCCAGTACTTC.

This chain links TRBV28 with TRBJ2-5; TRBD2 matches 8 bases. The CDR3 consists of 14 residues. With 6 bases clipped from V and 2 bases from J, the junction kept 5 bases outside the gene matches. From germline, CDR1 is MDHEN and CDR2 SYDVKM. The CDR3 DNA reads TGTGCCAGCAGGCGGACTAGCCCTCAAGAGACCCAGTACTTC. Translating it yields CASRRTSPQETQYF.

This sequence joins TRBV19 and TRBJ2-5, with a possible D match to TRBD2 (5 bases). This CDR3 is 13 amino acids long. Germline V lookup: CDR1 LNHDA, CDR2 SQIVND (reference sequence). Trimming took off 5 bases at V and 5 bases at J, with 12 bases between the two ends. As DNA, the CDR3 is TGTGCCAGTAGTCCGGGAATAAAGGAGACCCAGTACTTC. Protein product: CASSPGIKETQYF.

This clonotype occurred many times. The V call is TRBV18, the J call TRBJ2-1; no clear D. This CDR3 region has 15 residues. V was clipped by 8 bases and J by 3 bases, with 17 bases between them. The germline V gene encodes CDR1 KGHSH and CDR2 LQKENI. CDR3 coding DNA: TGTGCCAGCAGCCCCCCCGGCGGTCTCTACAATGAGCAGTTCTTC. Its protein is CASSPPGGLYNEQFF.

There are a few counts of this clonotype. The chain uses TRBV11-2 and TRBJ2-7; D is uncertain. Trimming removed 6 bases at V and 5 bases at J, with 11 bases between. In germline, CDR1 is SGHAT, CDR2 FQNNGV. This CDR3 region has 12 residues. In DNA, the CDR3 is TGTGCCAGCAGAAAACCGGGCCACGAGCAGTACTTC. Encoded protein: CASRKPGHEQYF.

The J gene is TRBJ2-3, the V gene TRBV12-3 or TRBV12-4; the match to TRBD2 covers 13 bases. The trim removed 2 bases at V and 4 bases at J, leaving 6 bases unmatched. The CDR3 length is 17 residues. This CDR3 is CASSLIYGTSGADTQYF. Here the CDR3 DNA reads TGTGCCAGCAGTTTAATTTATGGGACTAGCGGGGCAGATACGCAGTATTTT.

This clonotype was picked up a small number of times. The V gene is TRBV20-1, the J gene TRBJ2-7; D might be TRBD1 or TRBD2, each matching 5 bases. Trimming removed 4 bases from V and 1 base from J, with 14 bases in between. CDR1 and CDR2 from the germline V gene are DFQATT and SNEGSKA (reference sequence). The CDR3 has 14 residues. The CDR3 reads CSAMPGANSYEQYF. CDR3 DNA sequence: TGCAGTGCTATGCCCGGGGCAAATTCCTACGAGCAGTACTTC.

This clonotype was picked up a small number of times. The rearrangement links TRBV24-1 to TRBJ2-5; 14 bases are a match to TRBD2. The ends lost 4 bases at V and 11 bases at J; junction bases unmatched: 11. CDR1 and CDR2 from the germline V gene are KGHDR and SFDVKD. The CDR3 has 16 residues. The CDR3 loop reads CATSEAGLAGDNEQYF. The CDR3 nucleotides are TGTGCCACCAGTGAAGCGGGACTAGCGGGGGATAATGAGCAGTACTTC.

The chain couples TRBV12-3 or TRBV12-4 to TRBJ2-1, with D unresolved. The DNA end is a closer match to TRBJ2-7, so the J assignment may be wrong. The CDR3 extends over 17 amino acids. As DNA, the CDR3 is TGTGCCAGCAGTTTCTTGGGTTTGGCGAAATCCTACAATGAGCAGTACTTC. Its protein is CASSFLGLAKSYNEQYF.

The chain has TRBV20-1 and TRBJ2-3; D is uncertain. Germline values: CDR1 DFQATT, CDR2 SNEGSKA (reference sequence). The V end was cut by 3 bases, the J end by 0 bases, with 13 bases between. The CDR3 has 15 amino acids. CDR3 in amino acids: CSASLSTPSTDTQYF. CDR3 DNA: TGCAGTGCTAGCCTTAGTACCCCTAGCACAGATACGCAGTATTTT.